This T cell receptor (beta chain) was captured in a study of cytomegalovirus exposure and HLA in healthy donors. Study outcomes and limitations: Fewer than 20,000 TCR beta sequences were associated with HLA alleles at 0.05 false discovery rate in a later analysis.

Researchers ran the PCR with 60 Vbeta and 13 Jbeta primers. Some clones are missing from TCRdb's copy, which holds only in-frame ones; the method was immunoSEQ multiplex PCR. This sample has about 110,000 clones, with roughly an eighth found just once. The donors gave bone marrow, and they were healthy. This CDR3 contains 13 residues. Germline values: CDR1 MDHEN, CDR2 SYDVKM. V shed 7 bases and J shed 7 bases, with 16 bases lying between them. On this clone itself: Its antigen is not known.

Sequencing input: PBMCs. The chain employs TRBV28 and TRBJ1-2, with TRBD1 as a possible D gene (5 bases). The TCR originated in a man aged 35 to 55 in good health and CMV-seropositive. DNA of the CDR3: TGTGCCAGCATCTCGGAGATGGGGGGTGGCTACACCTTC. It is translated as CASISEMGGGYTF.